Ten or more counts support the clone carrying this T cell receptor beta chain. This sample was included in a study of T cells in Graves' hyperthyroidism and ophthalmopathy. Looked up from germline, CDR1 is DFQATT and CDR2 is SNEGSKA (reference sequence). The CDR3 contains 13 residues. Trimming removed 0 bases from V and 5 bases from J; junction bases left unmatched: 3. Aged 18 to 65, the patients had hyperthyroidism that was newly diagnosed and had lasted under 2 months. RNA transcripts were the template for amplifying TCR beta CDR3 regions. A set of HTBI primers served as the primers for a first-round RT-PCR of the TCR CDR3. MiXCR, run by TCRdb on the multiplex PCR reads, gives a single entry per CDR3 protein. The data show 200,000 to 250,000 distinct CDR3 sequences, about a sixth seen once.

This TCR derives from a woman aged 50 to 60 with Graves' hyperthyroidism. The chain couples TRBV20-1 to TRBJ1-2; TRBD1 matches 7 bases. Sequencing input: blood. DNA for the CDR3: TGCAGTGCTAGAGATGCAGGGGGATATGGCTACACCTTC. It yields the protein CSARDAGGYGYTF.